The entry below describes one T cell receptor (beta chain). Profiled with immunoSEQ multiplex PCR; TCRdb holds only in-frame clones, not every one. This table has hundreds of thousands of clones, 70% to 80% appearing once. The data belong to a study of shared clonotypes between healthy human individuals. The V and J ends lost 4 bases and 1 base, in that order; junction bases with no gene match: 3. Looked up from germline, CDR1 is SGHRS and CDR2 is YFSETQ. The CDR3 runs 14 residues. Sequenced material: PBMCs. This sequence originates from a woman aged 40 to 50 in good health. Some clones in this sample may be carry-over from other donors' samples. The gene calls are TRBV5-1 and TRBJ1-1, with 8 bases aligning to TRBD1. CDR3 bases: TGCGCCAGCAGCCTCGACAGGGGGAACACTGAAGCTTTCTTT. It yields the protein CASSLDRGNTEAFF.